This T cell receptor (beta chain) derives from a study of cytomegalovirus exposure and HLA in healthy donors. This clone has only a few counts. Germline CDR1 is MGHDK and CDR2 is SYGVNS. Trimming took off 3 bases at V and 2 bases at J, with 13 bases between the two ends. This CDR3 is built from 15 residues. Primers included in the PCR were 60 Vbeta and 13 Jbeta primers. Sequencing was performed with immunoSEQ multiplex PCR; in TCRdb, only in-frame clones are kept and a portion is missing. The sample shows over 150,000 clones, about 74% of them seen only once. The receptor was isolated from a woman in her thirties or forties in good health and CMV-seronegative. Source material: PBMCs. The V and J genes are TRBV25-1 and TRBJ1-2, with TRBD1 as a possible D gene (5 bases). CDR3 region: CASSDPTAGNYGYTF. In nucleotides, the CDR3 is TGTGCCAGCAGTGACCCGACAGCGGGCAACTATGGCTACACCTTC.